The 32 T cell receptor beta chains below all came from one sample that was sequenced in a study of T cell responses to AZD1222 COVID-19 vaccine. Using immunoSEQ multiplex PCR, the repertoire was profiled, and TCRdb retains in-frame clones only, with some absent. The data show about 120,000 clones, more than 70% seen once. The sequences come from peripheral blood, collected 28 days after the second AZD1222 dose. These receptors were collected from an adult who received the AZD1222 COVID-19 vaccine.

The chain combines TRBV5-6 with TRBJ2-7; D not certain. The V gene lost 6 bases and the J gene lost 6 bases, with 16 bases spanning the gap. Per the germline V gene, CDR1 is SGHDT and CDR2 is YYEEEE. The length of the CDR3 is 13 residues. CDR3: CASTPPTGTEQYF. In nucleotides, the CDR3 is TGTGCCAGCACCCCCCCCACCGGCACCGAGCAGTACTTC.

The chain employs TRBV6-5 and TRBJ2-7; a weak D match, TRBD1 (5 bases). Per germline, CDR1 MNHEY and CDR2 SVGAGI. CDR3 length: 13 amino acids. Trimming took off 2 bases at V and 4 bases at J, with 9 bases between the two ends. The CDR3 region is CASSYQGTYEQYF. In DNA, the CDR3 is TGTGCCAGCAGTTACCAGGGAACTTACGAGCAGTACTTC.

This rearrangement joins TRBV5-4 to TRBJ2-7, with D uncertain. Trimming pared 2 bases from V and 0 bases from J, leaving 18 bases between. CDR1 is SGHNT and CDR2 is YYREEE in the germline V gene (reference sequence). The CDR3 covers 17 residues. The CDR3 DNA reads TGTGCCAGCAGCTTTTCCTCGGGCGGCCCGAACTCCTACGAGCAGTACTTC. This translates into CASSFSSGGPNSYEQYF.

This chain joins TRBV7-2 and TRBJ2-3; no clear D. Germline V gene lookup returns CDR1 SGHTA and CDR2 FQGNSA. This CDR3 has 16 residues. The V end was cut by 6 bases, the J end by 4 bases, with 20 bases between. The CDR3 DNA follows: TGTGCCAGCAGTATCAACCGTCTACAACTCTCAGATACGCAGTATTTT. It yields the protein CASSINRLQLSDTQYF.

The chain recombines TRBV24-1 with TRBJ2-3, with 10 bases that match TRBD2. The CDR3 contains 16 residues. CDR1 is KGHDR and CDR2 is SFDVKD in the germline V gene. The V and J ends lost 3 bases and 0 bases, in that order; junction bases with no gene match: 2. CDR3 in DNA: TGTGCCACCAGTGATCGGACTAGCGGAAGCACAGATACGCAGTATTTT. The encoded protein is CATSDRTSGSTDTQYF.

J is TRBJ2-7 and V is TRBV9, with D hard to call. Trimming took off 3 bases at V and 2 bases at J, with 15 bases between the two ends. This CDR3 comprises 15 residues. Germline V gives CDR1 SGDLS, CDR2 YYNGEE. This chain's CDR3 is CASSGSIGKTYEQYF. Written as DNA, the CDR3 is TGTGCCAGCAGCGGGAGTATAGGGAAAACCTACGAGCAGTACTTC.

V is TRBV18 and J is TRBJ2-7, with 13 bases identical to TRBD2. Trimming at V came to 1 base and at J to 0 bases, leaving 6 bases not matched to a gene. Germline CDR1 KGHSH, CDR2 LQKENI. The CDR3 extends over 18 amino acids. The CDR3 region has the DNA TGTGCCAGCTCACCACAGAGACTAGCGGGAGGTCTCTCCTACGAGCAGTACTTC. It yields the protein CASSPQRLAGGLSYEQYF.

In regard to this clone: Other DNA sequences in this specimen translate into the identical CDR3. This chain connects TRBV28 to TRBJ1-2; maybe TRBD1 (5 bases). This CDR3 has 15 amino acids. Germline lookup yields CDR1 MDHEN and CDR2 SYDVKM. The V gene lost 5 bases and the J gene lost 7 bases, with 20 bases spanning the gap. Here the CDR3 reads CASSLSVGAVGGYTF. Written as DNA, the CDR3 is TGTGCCAGCAGTCTTTCCGTCGGGGCAGTTGGTGGCTACACCTTC.

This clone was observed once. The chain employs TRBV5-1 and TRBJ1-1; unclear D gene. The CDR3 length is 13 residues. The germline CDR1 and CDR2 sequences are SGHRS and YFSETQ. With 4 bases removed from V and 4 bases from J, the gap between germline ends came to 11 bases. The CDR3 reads CASSLRLVTEAFF. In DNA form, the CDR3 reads TGCGCCAGCAGCCTGAGGTTGGTCACTGAAGCTTTCTTT.

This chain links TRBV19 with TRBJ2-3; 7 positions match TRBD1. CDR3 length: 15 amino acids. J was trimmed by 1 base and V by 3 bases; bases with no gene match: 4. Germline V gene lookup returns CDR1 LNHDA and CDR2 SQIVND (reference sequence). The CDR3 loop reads CASSIRGTGTDTQYF. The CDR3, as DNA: TGTGCCAGTAGTATTAGGGGGACAGGCACAGATACGCAGTATTTT.

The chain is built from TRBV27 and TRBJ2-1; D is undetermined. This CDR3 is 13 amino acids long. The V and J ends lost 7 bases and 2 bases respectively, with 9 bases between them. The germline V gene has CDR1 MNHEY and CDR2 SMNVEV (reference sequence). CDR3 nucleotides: TGTGCCAGCAACAATTCCCCCTACAATGAGCAGTTCTTC. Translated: CASNNSPYNEQFF.

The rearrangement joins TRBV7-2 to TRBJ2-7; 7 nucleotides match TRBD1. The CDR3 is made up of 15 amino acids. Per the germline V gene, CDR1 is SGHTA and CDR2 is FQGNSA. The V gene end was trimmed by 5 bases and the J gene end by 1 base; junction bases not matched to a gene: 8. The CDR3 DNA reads TGTGCCAGCAGCCCAAGTCCAGGGGGATCCTACGAGCAGTACTTC. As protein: CASSPSPGGSYEQYF.

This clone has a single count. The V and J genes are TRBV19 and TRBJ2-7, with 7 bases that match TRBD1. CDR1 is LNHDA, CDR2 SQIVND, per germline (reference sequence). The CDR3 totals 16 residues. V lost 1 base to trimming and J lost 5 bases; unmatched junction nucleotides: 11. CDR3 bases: TGTGCCAGTAGTATAGCGCTGACAGGGATATGGAACGAGCAGTACTTC. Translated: CASSIALTGIWNEQYF.

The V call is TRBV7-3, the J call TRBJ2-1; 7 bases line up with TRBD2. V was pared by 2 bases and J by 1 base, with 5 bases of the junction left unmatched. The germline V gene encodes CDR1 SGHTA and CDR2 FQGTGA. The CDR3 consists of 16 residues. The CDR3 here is CASSLGRGLSYNEQFF. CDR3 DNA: TGTGCCAGCAGCTTAGGGCGGGGGTTGTCCTACAATGAGCAGTTCTTC.

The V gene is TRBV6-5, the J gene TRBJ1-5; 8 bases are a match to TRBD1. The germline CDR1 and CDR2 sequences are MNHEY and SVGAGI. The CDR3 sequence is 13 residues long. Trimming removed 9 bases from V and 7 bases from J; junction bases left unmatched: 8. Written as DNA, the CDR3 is TGTGCCAGTGAACAGGGGGTGAGCCAGCCCCAGCATTTT. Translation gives CASEQGVSQPQHF.

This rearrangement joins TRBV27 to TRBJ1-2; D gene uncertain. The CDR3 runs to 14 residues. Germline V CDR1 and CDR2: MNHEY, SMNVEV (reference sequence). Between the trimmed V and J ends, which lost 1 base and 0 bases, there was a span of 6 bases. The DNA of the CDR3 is TGTGCCAGCAGTTTATATCCACCTAACTATGGCTACACCTTC. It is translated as CASSLYPPNYGYTF.

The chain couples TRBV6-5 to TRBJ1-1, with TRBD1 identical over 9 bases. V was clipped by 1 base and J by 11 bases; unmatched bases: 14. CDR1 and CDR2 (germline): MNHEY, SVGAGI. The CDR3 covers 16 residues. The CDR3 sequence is CASSYYNRGRLVNAFF. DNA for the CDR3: TGTGCCAGCAGTTACTACAACAGGGGGCGCCTCGTGAACGCTTTCTTT.

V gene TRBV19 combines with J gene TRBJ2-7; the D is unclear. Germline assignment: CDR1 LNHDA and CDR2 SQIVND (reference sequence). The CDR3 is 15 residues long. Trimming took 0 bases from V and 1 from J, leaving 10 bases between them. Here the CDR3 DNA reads TGTGCCAGTAGTATAGAAGCTGCAATTTCCTACGAGCAGTACTTC. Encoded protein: CASSIEAAISYEQYF.

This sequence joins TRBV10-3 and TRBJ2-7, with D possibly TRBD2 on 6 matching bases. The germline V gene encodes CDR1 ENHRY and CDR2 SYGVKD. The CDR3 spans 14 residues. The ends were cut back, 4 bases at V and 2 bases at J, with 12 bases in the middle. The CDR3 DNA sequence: TGTGCCATCAGTGGGGACGGGAGACCCTACGAGCAGTACTTC. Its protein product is CAISGDGRPYEQYF.

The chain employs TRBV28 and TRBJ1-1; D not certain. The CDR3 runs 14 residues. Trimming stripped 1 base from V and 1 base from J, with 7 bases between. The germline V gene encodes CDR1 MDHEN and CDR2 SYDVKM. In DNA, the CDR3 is TGTGCCAGCAGTTTATTGGGGAGGAACACTGAAGCTTTCTTT. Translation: CASSLLGRNTEAFF.

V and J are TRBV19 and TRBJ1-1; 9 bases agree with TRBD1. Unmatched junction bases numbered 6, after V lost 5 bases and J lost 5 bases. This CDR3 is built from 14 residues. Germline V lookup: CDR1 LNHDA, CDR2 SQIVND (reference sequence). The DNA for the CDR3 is TGTGCCAGTAGTTTCCTGACAGGGGGTACTGAAGCTTTCTTT. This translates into CASSFLTGGTEAFF.

The DNA for the CDR3 is TGTGCCACCAGCAGTGTAGGGACACTAAACACTGAAGCTTTCTTT. Its translation: CATSSVGTLNTEAFF. The chain recombines TRBV15 with TRBJ1-1, with D perhaps TRBD1 (6 bases). CDR1 and CDR2 from the germline V gene are LNHNV and YYDKDF (reference sequence). This CDR3 is 15 amino acids long. The ends were cut back, 3 bases at V and 2 bases at J, with 13 bases in the middle.

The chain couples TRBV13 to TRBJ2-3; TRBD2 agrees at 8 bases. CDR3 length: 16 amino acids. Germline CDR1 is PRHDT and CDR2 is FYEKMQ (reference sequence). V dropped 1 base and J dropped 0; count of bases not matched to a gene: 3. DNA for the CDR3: TGTGCCAGCAGCTTAGATACTAGCGGTAGCACAGATACGCAGTATTTT. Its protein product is CASSLDTSGSTDTQYF.

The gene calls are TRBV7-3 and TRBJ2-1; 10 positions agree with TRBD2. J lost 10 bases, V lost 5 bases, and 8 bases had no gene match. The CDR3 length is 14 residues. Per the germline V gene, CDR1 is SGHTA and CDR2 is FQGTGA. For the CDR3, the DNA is TGTGCCAGCAGCCAGCAACTAGCGGGAAGGGAGCAGTTCTTC. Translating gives CASSQQLAGREQFF. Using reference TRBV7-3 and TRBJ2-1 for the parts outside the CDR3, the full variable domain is GAGVSQTPSNKVTEKGKYVELRCDPISGHTALYWYRQSLGQGPEFLIYFQGTGAADDSGLPNDRFFAVRPEGSVSTLKIQRTERGDSAVYLCASSQQLAGREQFFGPGTRLTVL.

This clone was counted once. CDR3 region: CASSILGFSQAGELFF. In nucleotides, the CDR3 is TGTGCCAGTAGTATTCTCGGCTTTAGCCAGGCCGGGGAGCTGTTTTTT. The genes are TRBV19 and TRBJ2-2; D is unclear. The CDR3 runs to 16 residues. Trimming took off 3 bases at V and 6 bases at J, with 17 bases between the two ends. Germline CDR1 LNHDA, CDR2 SQIVND (reference sequence).

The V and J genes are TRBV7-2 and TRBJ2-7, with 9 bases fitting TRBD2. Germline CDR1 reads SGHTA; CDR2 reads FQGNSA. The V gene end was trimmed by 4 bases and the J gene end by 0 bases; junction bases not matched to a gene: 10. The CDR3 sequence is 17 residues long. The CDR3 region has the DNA TGTGCCAGCAGCTCCGGGCGGGAGGGCCCCCGCTCCTACGAGCAGTACTTC. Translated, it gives CASSSGREGPRSYEQYF.

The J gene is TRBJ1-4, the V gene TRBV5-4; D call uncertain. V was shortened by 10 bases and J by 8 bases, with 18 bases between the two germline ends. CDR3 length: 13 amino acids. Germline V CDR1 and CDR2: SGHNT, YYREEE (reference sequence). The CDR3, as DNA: TGTGCCGCCGCGCGGGGAACTGCGGAAAAACTGTTTTTT. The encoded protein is CAAARGTAEKLFF.

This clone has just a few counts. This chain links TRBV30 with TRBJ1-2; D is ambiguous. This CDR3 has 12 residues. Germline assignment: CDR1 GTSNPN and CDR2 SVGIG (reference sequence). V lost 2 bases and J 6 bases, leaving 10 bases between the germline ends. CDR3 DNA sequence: TGTGCCTGGAGTCCCTCACCAGATGGCTACACCTTC. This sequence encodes CAWSPSPDGYTF.

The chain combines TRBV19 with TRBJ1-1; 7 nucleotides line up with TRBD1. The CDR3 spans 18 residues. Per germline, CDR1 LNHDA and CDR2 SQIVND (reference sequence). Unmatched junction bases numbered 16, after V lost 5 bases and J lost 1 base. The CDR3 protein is CASSLIAAPGGGNTEAFF. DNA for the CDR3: TGTGCCAGTAGTTTGATTGCCGCCCCAGGGGGGGGGAACACTGAAGCTTTCTTT.

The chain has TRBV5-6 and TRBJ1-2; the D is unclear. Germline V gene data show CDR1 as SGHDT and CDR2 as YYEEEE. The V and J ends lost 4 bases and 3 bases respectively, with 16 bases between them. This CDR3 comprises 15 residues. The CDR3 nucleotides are TGTGCCAGCAGCCAAGTTGGGGAAAGGGACTATGGCTACACCTTC. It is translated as CASSQVGERDYGYTF. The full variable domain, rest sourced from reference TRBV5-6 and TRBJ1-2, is DAGVTQSPTHLIKTRGQQVTLRCSPKSGHDTVSWYQQALGQGPQFIFQYYEEEERQRGNFPDRFSGHQFPNYSSELNVNALLLGDSALYLCASSQVGERDYGYTFGSGTRLTVV.

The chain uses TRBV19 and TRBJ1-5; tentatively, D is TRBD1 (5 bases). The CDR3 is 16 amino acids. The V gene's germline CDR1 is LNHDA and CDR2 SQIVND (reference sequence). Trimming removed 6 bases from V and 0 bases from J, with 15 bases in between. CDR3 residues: CASRSPGRFSNQPQHF. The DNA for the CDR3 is TGTGCCAGTAGGTCTCCGGGACGATTTAGCAATCAGCCCCAGCATTTT.

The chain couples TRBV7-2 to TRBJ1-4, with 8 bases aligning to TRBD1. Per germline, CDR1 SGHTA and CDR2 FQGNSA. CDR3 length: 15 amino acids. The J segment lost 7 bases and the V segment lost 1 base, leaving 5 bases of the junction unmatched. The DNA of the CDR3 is TGTGCCAGCAGCTTAGTGAGGCAGGGGGCTGAAAAACTGTTTTTT. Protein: CASSLVRQGAEKLFF.